Presented here are 12 T cell receptor beta chains from one specimen sequenced in a study of cytomegalovirus exposure and HLA in healthy donors. Assay used: immunoSEQ multiplex PCR; TCRdb lists only in-frame clones, some missing. This sample carries 150,000 to 200,000 clones, about 89% of them seen once, and the ten largest clones take 3%. Source material: PBMCs. Receptor source: a woman under 30 in good health and CMV-seropositive.

The chain couples TRBV6-5 to TRBJ2-5; D is undetermined. Trimming took off 0 bases at V and 1 base at J, with 9 bases between the two ends. CDR1 MNHEY and CDR2 SVGAGI come from the germline V gene. The length of the CDR3 is 15 residues. The CDR3 loop is CASSYSLLLQETQYF. The CDR3 region has the DNA TGTGCCAGCAGTTACTCGTTACTACTCCAAGAGACCCAGTACTTC.

The chain recombines TRBV28 with TRBJ1-1, with a possible D match to TRBD1 (5 bases). The CDR3 is 16 amino acids. The germline gives CDR1 MDHEN, CDR2 SYDVKM. V lost 4 bases and J 1 base, leaving 16 bases between the germline ends. The CDR3 DNA is TGTGCCAGCAGTTCCCGCCGAGGTCAGGGGAACACTGAAGCTTTCTTT. Residues: CASSSRRGQGNTEAFF. The complete variable domain, with remaining parts taken from reference TRBV28 and TRBJ1-1, reads DVKVTQSSRYLVKRTGEKVFLECVQDMDHENMFWYRQDPGLGLRLIYFSYDVKMKEKGDIPEGYSVSREKKERFSLILESASTNQTSMYLCASSSRRGQGNTEAFFGQGTRLTVV.

V is TRBV5-4 and J is TRBJ1-1, with a tentative D call TRBD1 (6 bases). Germline V gives CDR1 SGHNT, CDR2 YYREEE (reference sequence). Trimming removed 0 bases at V and 1 base at J, with 13 bases between. The CDR3 extends over 16 amino acids. The CDR3: CASSLATGHPNTEAFF. CDR3 nucleotide sequence: TGTGCCAGCAGCTTGGCAACGGGACACCCGAACACTGAAGCTTTCTTT.

V and J are TRBV6-5 and TRBJ2-3, with 7 nucleotides matching TRBD1. Germline values: CDR1 MNHEY, CDR2 SVGAGI. This CDR3 is 15 amino acids long. V lost 2 bases to trimming and J lost 1 base; unmatched junction nucleotides: 3. CDR3 in amino acids: CASSYRDSRTDTQYF. CDR3 coding DNA: TGTGCCAGCAGTTACAGGGACAGCCGCACAGATACGCAGTATTTT.

This clone was found a few times. This sequence joins TRBV6-1 and TRBJ1-5, with TRBD1 matching 7 bases. The CDR3 runs 13 residues. CDR1 is MNHNS, CDR2 SASEGT, per germline. Trimming cost V 2 bases and J 5 bases; bases outside gene matches: 0. The CDR3 here is CASSETGDQPQHF. The CDR3 region has the DNA TGTGCCAGCAGTGAAACAGGGGATCAGCCCCAGCATTTT.

The genes are TRBV27 and TRBJ2-3, with a tentative D call TRBD2 (6 bases). The CDR3 has 16 residues. Germline V gene sequence: CDR1 MNHEY, CDR2 SMNVEV (reference sequence). The V end was cut by 5 bases, the J end by 2 bases, with 17 bases between. CDR3 sequence (DNA): TGTGCCAGCAGTCCCTGGGGCGCGGGGATCACAGATACGCAGTATTTT. Protein: CASSPWGAGITDTQYF.

The J gene is TRBJ1-1, the V gene TRBV28, with 7 nucleotides matching TRBD1. The CDR3 loop spans 16 amino acids. Germline CDR1 and CDR2: MDHEN and SYDVKM. The J segment lost 3 bases and the V segment lost 2 bases, leaving 9 bases of the junction unmatched. CDR3 nucleotides: TGTGCCAGCAGTTTAATCCAGGGGGGCGGGTACACTGAAGCTTTCTTT. Amino acids: CASSLIQGGGYTEAFF.

The chain employs TRBV28 and TRBJ1-5; the D is unclear. V lost 2 bases and J lost 0, with 8 bases in between. From germline, CDR1 is MDHEN and CDR2 SYDVKM. The CDR3 runs 15 residues. Written as DNA, the CDR3 is TGTGCCAGCAGTTTAGGAGGTTATAGCAATCAGCCCCAGCATTTT. It codes for CASSLGGYSNQPQHF.

The chain combines TRBV4-1 with TRBJ1-4; D gene unclear. CDR1 is MGHRA, CDR2 YSYEKL, per germline. V gave up 4 bases and J gave up 8 bases, with 17 bases separating them. This CDR3 has 15 amino acids. The CDR3 nucleotides are TGCGCCAGCAGCCTAGCGGGGAGGGAAGTCGAAAAACTGTTTTTT. Protein sequence: CASSLAGREVEKLFF.

The chain carries TRBV27 and TRBJ2-5, with 9 bases fitting TRBD2. The germline V gene has CDR1 MNHEY and CDR2 SMNVEV (reference sequence). This CDR3 is 15 amino acids long. The V gene end was trimmed by 2 bases and the J gene end by 2 bases; junction bases not matched to a gene: 3. The CDR3 is CASSLLAGIQETQYF. CDR3 nucleotide sequence: TGTGCCAGCAGTTTACTAGCGGGGATTCAAGAGACCCAGTACTTC.

This clone was observed once. The chain recombines TRBV19 with TRBJ2-1; 12 bases are shared with TRBD2. The V gene's germline CDR1 is LNHDA and CDR2 SQIVND (reference sequence). The CDR3 runs to 17 residues. V gave up 4 bases and J gave up 2 bases; unmatched junction bases: 6. The CDR3 region is CASSTRLAGAPYNEQFF. CDR3 in DNA: TGTGCCAGTAGTACCAGACTAGCGGGGGCCCCCTACAATGAGCAGTTCTTC.

V usage is TRBV6-5 and J usage is TRBJ1-3; no reliable D call. This CDR3 is 13 amino acids long. V was cut by 6 bases and J by 1 base, with 7 bases left in between. Germline CDR1 MNHEY, CDR2 SVGAGI. The CDR3 DNA follows: TGTGCCAGCAGGCAGTCGTCTGGAAACACCATATATTTT. Translating it yields CASRQSSGNTIYF.